This record looks at one T cell receptor beta chain sequence and its context. This clonotype appeared many times. Its specific antigen is unknown. Per-base qualities were not stored, and no clone one base away is much larger. The germline V gene (reference sequence) gives CDR1 as MNHEY and CDR2 as SMNVEV. At the junction V is shortened by 2 bases and J by 3 bases, with 13 bases in between. The CDR3 holds 16 amino acids from the cysteine to the phenylalanine. Only the CDR3 region is kept as DNA, spanning 48 bases read in frame from base 1. Amplification of TCR beta CDR3 regions was carried out from RNA transcripts. For the first round of RT-PCR on the TCR CDR3, the HTBI primer set was used together with the Qiagen OneStep RT-PCR kit. Libraries were constructed in a second round of multiplex PCR, after which size selection and purification were performed. Paired-end sequencing of the libraries was performed with 100 bp reads on an Illumina HiSeq2000. The study's own analysis went as follows. SOAPnuke was used to process the raw data, with reads discarded if the reads contained adapters or uncalled bases, had a mean Phred below 15, or lacked an exact constant-primer or identifier match. High-quality paired reads were merged with COPE v1.2.5, and unique nucleotide sequences were defined as clonotypes. MiTCR v1.1 was used to align the clonotypes against IMGT TRBV, TRBD and TRBJ reference segments. Analysis was restricted to V-J combinations with a frequency above 0.0001, which covered 98% to 99.2% of repertoires. A TCS score was defined as the ratio of F50 (clonal expansion) to E x V (chaos), with BLOSUM62-based TCRdist applied between CDR3 peptides within each V-J. Welch's t-statistics and random forest reduced around 510 V-J features to 13, which were used in a naive Bayes classifier (R e1071). In TCRdb, the public reads were trimmed at Q25 with fastp and aligned with MiXCR, with productive beta chains retained. For every CDR3 protein sequence, its rows merge into one entry that carries the most common genes and DNA. Clone size and V and J calls follow TCRdb, not the original study. Here the sample has 450,000 to 650,000 distinct CDR3 sequences; around 14% occur a single time. The ten largest clones take up roughly 7.7% of the sample.

The data derive from a study of T cells in Graves' hyperthyroidism and ophthalmopathy (dated by TCRdb to the late 2010s). Regarding the complete study: Peripheral blood was collected at initial diagnosis, before any treatment. The paper reports TCR Vbeta CDR3 sequencing of fewer than 150 peripheral blood samples: approximately 41 ophthalmopathy, under 80 hyperthyroidism and roughly 17 progressor patients. Once sampling was done, hyperthyroidism patients were given methimazole at a starting dose of 30 mg daily, whereas ophthalmopathy patients were given high-dose intravenous methylprednisolone. The 100 discovery patients were divided at random into training and test sets in a 7:3 ratio. To identify distinguishing TCR V-J signatures, a discovery cohort of 90 to 100 patients was used, comprising 40 to 45 with Graves' ophthalmopathy and around 60 with stable Graves' hyperthyroidism. In addition, the study compared T-cell repertoires in thyroid tissue and in blood from several Graves' hyperthyroidism patients. An independent validation cohort of about 19 hyperthyroidism patients and over 15 patients who later progressed to ophthalmopathy tested prospective prediction of ophthalmopathy. On the study overall, not on this receptor specifically: In cross-validation, a model built on a 13 V-J signature told ophthalmopathy apart from stable hyperthyroidism with 85% to 90% sensitivity and about 81% specificity, and in testing the same model reached 80%/75%. No statistical method was used to fix the sample size in advance, and group allocation was not hidden from the investigators. In validation, the model predicted progression to ophthalmopathy with around 71% sensitivity and about 73% specificity, a median of around 6.6 months before onset. Most expanded thyroid clonotypes (frequency above 0.001) were also found in blood, which suggests that blood repertoires may mirror thyroid immune responses.

In the ophthalmopathy patients, disease was moderately to severely active, with a Clinical Activity Score of 3 or more, a NOSPECS grade of 4 or more, and a duration of less than 3 months. Patients with uncontrolled infections, other autoimmune diseases, pregnancy or lactation were excluded. Clinical symptoms, serum thyroxine and TRAb, thyroid ultrasound, and orbital computed tomography formed the basis for the diagnoses. PBMCs were isolated from more than 8 ml of fresh peripheral blood by Ficoll-Paque density gradient centrifugation. Total RNA was extracted using Trizol reagent, and RNA quality was assessed on an Agilent 2100 Bioanalyzer.

The chain is made from TRBV27 and TRBJ2-2; the D segment may tentatively be TRBD1 or TRBD2, each giving 5 matched bases. This sequence was found in a woman under 30 with Graves' ophthalmopathy. The sequenced sample consisted of blood. The CDR3 is CASSLARGLDTGELFF. The nucleotides are TGTGCCAGCAGTTTAGCCCGGGGCCTGGACACCGGGGAGCTGTTTTTT.